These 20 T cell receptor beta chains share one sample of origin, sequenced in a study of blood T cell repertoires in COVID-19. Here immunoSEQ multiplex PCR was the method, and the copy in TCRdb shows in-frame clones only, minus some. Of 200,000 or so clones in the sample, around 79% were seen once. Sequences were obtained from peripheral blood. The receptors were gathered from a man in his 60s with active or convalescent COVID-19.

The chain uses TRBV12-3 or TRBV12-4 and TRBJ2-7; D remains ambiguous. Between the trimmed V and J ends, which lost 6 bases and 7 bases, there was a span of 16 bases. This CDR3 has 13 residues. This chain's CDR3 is CASSPSDAGEQYF. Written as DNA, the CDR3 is TGTGCCAGCAGCCCCTCCGACGCCGGGGAGCAGTACTTC.

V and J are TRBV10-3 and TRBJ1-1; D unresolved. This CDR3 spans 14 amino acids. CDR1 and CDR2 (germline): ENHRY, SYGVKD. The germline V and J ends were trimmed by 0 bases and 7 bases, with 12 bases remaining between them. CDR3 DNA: TGTGCCATCAGTGAGTCGACGGGGTCGGATGAAGCTTTCTTT. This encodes CAISESTGSDEAFF.

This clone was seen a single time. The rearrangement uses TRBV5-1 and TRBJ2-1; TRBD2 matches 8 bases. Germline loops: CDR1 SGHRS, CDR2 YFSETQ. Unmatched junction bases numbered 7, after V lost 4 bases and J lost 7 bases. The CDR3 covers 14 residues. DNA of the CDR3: TGCGCCAGCAGCGGAACCGGGACTAGTAATGAGCAGTTCTTC. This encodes CASSGTGTSNEQFF.

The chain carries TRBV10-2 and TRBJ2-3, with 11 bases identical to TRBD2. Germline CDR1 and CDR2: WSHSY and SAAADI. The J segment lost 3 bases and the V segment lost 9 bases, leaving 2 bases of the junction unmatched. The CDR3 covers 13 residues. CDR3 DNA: TGCGCCAGTACTAGCGGGAGTACAGATACGCAGTATTTT. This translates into CASTSGSTDTQYF.

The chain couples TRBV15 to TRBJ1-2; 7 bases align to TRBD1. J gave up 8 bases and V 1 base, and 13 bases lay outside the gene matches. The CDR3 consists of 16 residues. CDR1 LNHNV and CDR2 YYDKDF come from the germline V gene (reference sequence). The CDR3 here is CATSRGDRGGKRGYTF. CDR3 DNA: TGTGCCACCAGCAGAGGGGACAGAGGGGGGAAGAGAGGCTACACCTTC.

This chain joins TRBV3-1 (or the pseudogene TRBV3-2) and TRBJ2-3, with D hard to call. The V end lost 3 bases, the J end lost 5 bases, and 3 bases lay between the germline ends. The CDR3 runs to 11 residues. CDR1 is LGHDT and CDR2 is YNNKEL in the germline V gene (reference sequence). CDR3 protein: CASSHVDTQYF. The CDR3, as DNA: TGTGCCAGCAGCCACGTAGATACGCAGTATTTT.

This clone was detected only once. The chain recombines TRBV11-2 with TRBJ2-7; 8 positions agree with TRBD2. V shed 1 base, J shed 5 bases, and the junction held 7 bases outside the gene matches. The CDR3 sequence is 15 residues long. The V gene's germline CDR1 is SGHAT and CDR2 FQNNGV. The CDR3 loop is CASSLAGGRRNEQYF. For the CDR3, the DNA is TGTGCCAGCAGCTTAGCCGGCGGGAGGCGGAACGAGCAGTACTTC.

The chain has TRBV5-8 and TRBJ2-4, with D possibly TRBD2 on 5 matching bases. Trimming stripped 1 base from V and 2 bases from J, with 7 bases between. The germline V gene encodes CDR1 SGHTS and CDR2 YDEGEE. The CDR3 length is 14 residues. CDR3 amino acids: CASSLRGSKNIQYF. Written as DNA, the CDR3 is TGTGCCAGCAGCTTGCGCGGGTCCAAAAACATTCAGTACTTC.

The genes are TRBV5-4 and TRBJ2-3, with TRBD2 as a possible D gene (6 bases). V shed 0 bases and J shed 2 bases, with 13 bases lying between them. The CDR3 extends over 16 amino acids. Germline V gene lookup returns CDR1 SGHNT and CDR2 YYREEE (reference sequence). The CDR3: CASSLDRAGYTDTQYF. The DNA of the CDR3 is TGTGCCAGCAGCTTGGATCGAGCGGGCTACACAGATACGCAGTATTTT.

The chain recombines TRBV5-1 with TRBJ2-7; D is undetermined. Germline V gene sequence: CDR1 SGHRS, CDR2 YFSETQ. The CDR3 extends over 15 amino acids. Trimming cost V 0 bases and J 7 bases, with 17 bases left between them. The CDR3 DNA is TGCGCCAGCAGCTTGGGGCAGCCTCGTTTGAGGGAGCAGTACTTC. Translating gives CASSLGQPRLREQYF.

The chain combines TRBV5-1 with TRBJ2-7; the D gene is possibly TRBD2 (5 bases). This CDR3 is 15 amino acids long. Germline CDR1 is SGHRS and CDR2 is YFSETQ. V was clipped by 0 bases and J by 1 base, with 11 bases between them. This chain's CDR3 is CASSLAPGKSYEQYF. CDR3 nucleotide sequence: TGCGCCAGCAGCTTGGCCCCGGGGAAATCCTACGAGCAGTACTTC.

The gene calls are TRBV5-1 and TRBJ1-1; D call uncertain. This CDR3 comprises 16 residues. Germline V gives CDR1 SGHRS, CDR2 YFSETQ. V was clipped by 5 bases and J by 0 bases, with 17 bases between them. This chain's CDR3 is CASSLGSSAMNTEAFF. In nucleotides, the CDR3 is TGCGCCAGCAGTCTGGGGAGCAGTGCCATGAACACTGAAGCTTTCTTT. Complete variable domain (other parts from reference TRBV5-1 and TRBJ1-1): KAGVTQTPRYLIKTRGQQVTLSCSPISGHRSVSWYQQTPGQGLQFLFEYFSETQRNKGNFPGRFSGRQFSNSRSEMNVSTLELGDSALYLCASSLGSSAMNTEAFFGQGTRLTVV.

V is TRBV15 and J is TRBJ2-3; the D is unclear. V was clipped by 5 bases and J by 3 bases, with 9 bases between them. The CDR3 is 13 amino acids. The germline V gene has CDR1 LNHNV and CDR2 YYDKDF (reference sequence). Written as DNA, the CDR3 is TGTGCCACCAGCTGGAACAGTACAGATACGCAGTATTTT. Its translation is CATSWNSTDTQYF.

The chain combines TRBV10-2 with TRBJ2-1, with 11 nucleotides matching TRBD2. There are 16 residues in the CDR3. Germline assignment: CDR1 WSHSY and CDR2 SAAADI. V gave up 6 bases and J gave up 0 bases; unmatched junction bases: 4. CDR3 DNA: TGCGCCAGCAGCTTAGCGGGAGGGCTCTCCTACAATGAGCAGTTCTTC. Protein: CASSLAGGLSYNEQFF.

DNA of the CDR3: TGTGCCAGCAGTGAAGAGGGACTAGCCAATGAGCAGTTCTTC. This encodes CASSEEGLANEQFF. V gene TRBV2 combines with J gene TRBJ2-1, with TRBD2 identical over 9 bases. Losses at the gene ends were 1 base for V and 6 bases for J; bases not matched to a gene: 1. The CDR3 has 14 amino acids. Germline loops: CDR1 SNHLY, CDR2 FYNNEI.

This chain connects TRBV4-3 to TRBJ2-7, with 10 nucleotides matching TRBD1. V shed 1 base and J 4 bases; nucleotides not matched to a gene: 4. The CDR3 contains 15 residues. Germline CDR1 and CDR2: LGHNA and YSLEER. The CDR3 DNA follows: TGCGCCAGCAGCCAAGCCCGGACAGGGGGGTACGAGCAGTACTTC. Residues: CASSQARTGGYEQYF.

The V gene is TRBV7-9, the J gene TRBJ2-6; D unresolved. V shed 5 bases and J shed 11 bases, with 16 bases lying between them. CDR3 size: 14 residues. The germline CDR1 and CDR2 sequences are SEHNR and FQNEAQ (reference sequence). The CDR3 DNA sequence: TGTGCCAGCAGCCCCGTCAATATCCAGGACGTCCTGACTTTC. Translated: CASSPVNIQDVLTF.

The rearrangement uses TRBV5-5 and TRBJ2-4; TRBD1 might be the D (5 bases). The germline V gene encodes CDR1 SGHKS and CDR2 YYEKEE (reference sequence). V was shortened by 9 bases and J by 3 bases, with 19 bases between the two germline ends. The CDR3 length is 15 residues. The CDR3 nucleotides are TGTGCCATCCAATGGCAGGGCGGTGACAAAAACATTCAGTACTTC. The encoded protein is CAIQWQGGDKNIQYF. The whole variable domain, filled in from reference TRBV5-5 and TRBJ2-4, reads DAGVTQSPTHLIKTRGQQVTLRCSPISGHKSVSWYQQVLGQGPQFIFQYYEKEERGRGNFPDRFSARQFPNYSSELNVNALLLGDSALYLCAIQWQGGDKNIQYFGAGTRLSVL.

The CDR3 here is CAISEFRGNSEAFF. CDR3 bases: TGTGCCATCAGTGAGTTTCGGGGGAACAGCGAAGCTTTCTTT. V is TRBV10-3 and J is TRBJ1-1; D is possibly TRBD1 (5 bases). Germline CDR1 reads ENHRY; CDR2 reads SYGVKD. The V and J ends lost 1 base and 8 bases respectively, with 14 bases between them. This CDR3 is 14 amino acids long.

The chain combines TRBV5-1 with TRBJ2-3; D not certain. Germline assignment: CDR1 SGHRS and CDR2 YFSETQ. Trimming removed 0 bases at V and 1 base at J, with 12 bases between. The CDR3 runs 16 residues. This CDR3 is CASSLEVGTRTDTQYF. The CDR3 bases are TGCGCCAGCAGCTTGGAGGTGGGCACTCGCACAGATACGCAGTATTTT.